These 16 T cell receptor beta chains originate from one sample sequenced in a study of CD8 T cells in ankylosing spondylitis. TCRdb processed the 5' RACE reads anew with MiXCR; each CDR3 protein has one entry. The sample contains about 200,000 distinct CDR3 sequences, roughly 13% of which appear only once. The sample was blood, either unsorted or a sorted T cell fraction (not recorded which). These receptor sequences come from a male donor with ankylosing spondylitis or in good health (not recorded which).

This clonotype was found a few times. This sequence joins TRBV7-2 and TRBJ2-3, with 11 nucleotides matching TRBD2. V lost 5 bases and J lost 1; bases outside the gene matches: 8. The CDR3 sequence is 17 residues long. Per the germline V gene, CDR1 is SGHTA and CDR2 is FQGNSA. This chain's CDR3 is CASSPWGSGGGTDTQYF. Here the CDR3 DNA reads TGTGCCAGCAGCCCCTGGGGTAGCGGGGGGGGCACAGATACGCAGTATTTT.

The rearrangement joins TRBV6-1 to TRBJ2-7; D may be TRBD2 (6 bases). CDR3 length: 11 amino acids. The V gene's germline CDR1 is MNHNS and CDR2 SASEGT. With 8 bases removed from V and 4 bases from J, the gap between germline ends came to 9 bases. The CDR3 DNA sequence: TGTGCCAGCGCGGGGTTGTACGAGCAGTACTTC. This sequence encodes CASAGLYEQYF.

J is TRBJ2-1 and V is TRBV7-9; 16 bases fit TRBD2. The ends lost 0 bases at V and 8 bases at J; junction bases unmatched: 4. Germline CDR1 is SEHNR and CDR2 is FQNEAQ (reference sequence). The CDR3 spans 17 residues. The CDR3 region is CASSLAGTSGGAHEQFF. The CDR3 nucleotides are TGTGCCAGCAGCTTAGCCGGGACTAGCGGGGGGGCCCATGAGCAGTTCTTC.

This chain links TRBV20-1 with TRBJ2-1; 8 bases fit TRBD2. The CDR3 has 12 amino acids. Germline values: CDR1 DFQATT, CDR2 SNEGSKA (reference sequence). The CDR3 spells CRAGGPYNEQFF. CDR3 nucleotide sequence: TGCAGGGCGGGGGGTCCCTACAATGAGCAGTTCTTC.

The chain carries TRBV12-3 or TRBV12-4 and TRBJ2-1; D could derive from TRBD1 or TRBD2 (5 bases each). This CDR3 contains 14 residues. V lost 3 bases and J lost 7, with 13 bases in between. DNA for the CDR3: TGTGCCAGCAGTTTCTTGGGGGTGGTGAATGAGCAGTTCTTC. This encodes CASSFLGVVNEQFF.

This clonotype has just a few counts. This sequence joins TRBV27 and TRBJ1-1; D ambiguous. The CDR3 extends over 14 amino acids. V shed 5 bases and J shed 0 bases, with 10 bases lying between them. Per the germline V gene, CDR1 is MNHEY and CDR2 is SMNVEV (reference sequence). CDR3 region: CASSRTIMNTEAFF. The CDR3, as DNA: TGTGCCAGCAGTCGGACTATCATGAACACTGAAGCTTTCTTT.

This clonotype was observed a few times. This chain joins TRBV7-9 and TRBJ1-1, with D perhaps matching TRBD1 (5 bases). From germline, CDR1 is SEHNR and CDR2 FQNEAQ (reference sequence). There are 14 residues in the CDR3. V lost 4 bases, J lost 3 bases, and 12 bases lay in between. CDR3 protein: CASSSTPGYTEAFF. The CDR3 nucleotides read TGTGCCAGCAGCTCGACACCAGGGTACACTGAAGCTTTCTTT.

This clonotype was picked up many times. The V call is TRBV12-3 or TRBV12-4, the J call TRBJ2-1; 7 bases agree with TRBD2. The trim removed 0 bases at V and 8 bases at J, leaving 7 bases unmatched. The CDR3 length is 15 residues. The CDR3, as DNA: TGTGCCAGCAGTTTAGCTGCGACTAGCTCCCATGAGCAGTTCTTC. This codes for CASSLAATSSHEQFF.

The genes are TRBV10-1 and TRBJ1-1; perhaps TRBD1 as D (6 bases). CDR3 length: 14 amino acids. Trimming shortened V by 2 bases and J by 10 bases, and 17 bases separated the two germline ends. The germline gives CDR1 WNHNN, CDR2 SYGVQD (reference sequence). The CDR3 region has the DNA TGCGCCAGCAGTGAGGACAGGACAGACGGACGAGCTTTCTTT. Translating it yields CASSEDRTDGRAFF.

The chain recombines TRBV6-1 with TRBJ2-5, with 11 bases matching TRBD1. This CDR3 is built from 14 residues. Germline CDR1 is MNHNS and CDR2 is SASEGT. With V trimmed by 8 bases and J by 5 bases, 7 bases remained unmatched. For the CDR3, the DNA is TGTGCCAGCGCCACGGACAGGGGGCGGGAGACCCAGTACTTC. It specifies CASATDRGRETQYF.

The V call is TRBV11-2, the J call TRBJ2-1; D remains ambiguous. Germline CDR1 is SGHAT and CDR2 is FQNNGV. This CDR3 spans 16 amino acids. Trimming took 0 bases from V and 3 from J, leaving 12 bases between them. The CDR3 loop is CASSLDLVTYYNEQFF. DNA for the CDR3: TGTGCCAGCAGCTTAGATCTCGTGACCTACTACAATGAGCAGTTCTTC. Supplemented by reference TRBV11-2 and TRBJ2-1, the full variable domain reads EAGVAQSPRYKIIEKRQSVAFWCNPISGHATLYWYQQILGQGPKLLIQFQNNGVVDDSQLPKDRFSAERLKGVDSTLKIQPAKLEDSAVYLCASSLDLVTYYNEQFFGPGTRLTVL.

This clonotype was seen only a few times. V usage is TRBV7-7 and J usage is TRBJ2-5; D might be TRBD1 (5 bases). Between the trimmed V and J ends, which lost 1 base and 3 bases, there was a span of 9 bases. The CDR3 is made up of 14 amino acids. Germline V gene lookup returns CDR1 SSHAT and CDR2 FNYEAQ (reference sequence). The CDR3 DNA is TGTGCCAGCAGCTTAGGAGTAGGGGAAGAGACCCAGTACTTC. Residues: CASSLGVGEETQYF.

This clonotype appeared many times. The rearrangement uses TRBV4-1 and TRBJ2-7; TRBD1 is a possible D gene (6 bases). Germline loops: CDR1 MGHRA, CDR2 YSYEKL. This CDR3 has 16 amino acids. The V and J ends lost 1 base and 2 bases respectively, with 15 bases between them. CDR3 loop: CASSQAPGVTTYEQYF. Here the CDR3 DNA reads TGCGCCAGCAGCCAAGCCCCAGGGGTTACCACCTACGAGCAGTACTTC.

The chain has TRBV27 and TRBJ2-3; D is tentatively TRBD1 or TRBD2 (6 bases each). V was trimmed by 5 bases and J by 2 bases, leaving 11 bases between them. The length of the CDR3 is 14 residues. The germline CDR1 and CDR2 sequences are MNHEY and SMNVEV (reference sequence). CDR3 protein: CASSGWGATDTQYF. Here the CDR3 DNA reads TGTGCCAGCAGTGGTTGGGGGGCCACAGATACGCAGTATTTT.

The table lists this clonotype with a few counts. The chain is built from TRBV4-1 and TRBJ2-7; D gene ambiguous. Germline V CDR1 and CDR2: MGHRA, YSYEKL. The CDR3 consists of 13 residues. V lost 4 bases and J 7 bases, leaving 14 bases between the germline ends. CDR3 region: CASSLDLVQEQYF. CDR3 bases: TGCGCCAGCAGCCTGGATCTGGTCCAGGAGCAGTACTTC.

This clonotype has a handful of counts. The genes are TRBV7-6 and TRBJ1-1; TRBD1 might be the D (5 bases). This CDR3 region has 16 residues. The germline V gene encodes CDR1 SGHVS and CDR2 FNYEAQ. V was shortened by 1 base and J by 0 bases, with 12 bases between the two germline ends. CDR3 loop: CASSLGSSGLNTEAFF. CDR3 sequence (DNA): TGTGCCAGCAGCTTAGGTTCTTCGGGGCTGAACACTGAAGCTTTCTTT.